These T cell receptor beta chains were read from a single sample in a study of cytomegalovirus exposure and HLA in healthy donors. Clones were read by immunoSEQ multiplex PCR, and TCRdb kept only the in-frame ones, dropping some. Of 150,000 to 180,000 clones in the sample, about 70% were seen once. The sequenced material came from PBMCs. Receptors originate from a man younger than 35 in good health and CMV-seronegative. Each CDR3 is given with its conserved first and last residue.

>TRBJ1-1|TRBV6-5
CASSYGATGAFF
>TRBJ2-6|TRBV4-1
CASSPLDSGANVLTF
>TRBJ1-1|TRBV4-1
CASSPLLNTEAFF
>TRBJ1-2|TRBV2
CASSERARGSF
>TRBJ1-2|TRBV2
CASSEGGAHYGYTF
>TRBJ2-5|TRBV10-1
CASRGGSETQYF
>TRBJ1-6|TRBV5-1
CASSLAQGIDSPLHF
>TRBJ2-1|TRBV9
CASSVGAGSIYNEQLF
>TRBJ2-3|TRBV30
CAWSLGGLTTDTQYF
>TRBJ1-1|TRBV2
CASSALNRVAEAFF
>TRBJ2-2|TRBV28
CASSNQNTGELFF
>TRBJ2-3|TRBV28
CASSSWDSTSTDTQYF
>TRBJ2-5|TRBV28
CASSLRQAEETQYF
>TRBJ2-2|TRBV5-4
CASSQDRGRLSGELFF
>TRBJ1-2|TRBV19
CASSKADVYGYTF
>TRBJ2-7|TRBV27
CASSSDRGRDEQYF
>TRBJ2-1|TRBV2
CASGTGTGNNEQFF
>TRBJ2-6|TRBV5-6
CASSPQGANGLTF
>TRBJ2-7|TRBV7-9
CSSGSQLGGAASYEQYF
>TRBJ1-6|TRBV5-4
CASSSTTGWHSPLHF
>TRBJ1-5|TRBV4-1
CASSQGGRRGLGQPQHF
>TRBJ1-5|TRBV4-1
CASSQGQGNNQPQHF
>TRBJ1-5|TRBV13
CASSSSAWLHDQPQHF